This is a list of T cell receptor beta chains from one sample in a study of CD8 T cells in ankylosing spondylitis. TCRdb redid the calling of the 5' RACE reads with MiXCR, one entry per CDR3 protein. The sample lists 700,000 to 850,000 distinct CDR3 sequences, about 11% occurring once. Source material: blood, either unsorted or a sorted T cell fraction (not recorded which). These TCRs come from a male donor with ankylosing spondylitis. Each CDR3 is given with its conserved first and last residue. The D gene is left open where the match is weak. Clone size is stated in some rows and not others, as once, few, many or a class when expanded.

v_call: TRBV10-3; clone_size: -; d_call: -; j_call: TRBJ2-1; cdr3_nt: TGTGCCATCAGTGTAAGGGAAGAGCAGTTCTTC; cdr3_aa: CAISVREEQFF
v_call: TRBV10-3; clone_size: -; d_call: -; j_call: TRBJ2-2; cdr3_nt: TGTGCCATCAGTGAGTCGTCGGTTAACACCGGGGAGCTGTTTTTT; cdr3_aa: CAISESSVNTGELFF
v_call: TRBV20-1; clone_size: -; d_call: TRBD2; j_call: TRBJ2-7; cdr3_nt: TGCAGTGCTAGGCCGGGACTAGCGATCTACGAGCAGTACTTC; cdr3_aa: CSARPGLAIYEQYF
v_call: TRBV20-1; clone_size: many; d_call: -; j_call: TRBJ2-5; cdr3_nt: TGCAGTGCTAGAAGGCCAATCCAAGAGACCCAGTACTTC; cdr3_aa: CSARRPIQETQYF
v_call: TRBV18; clone_size: many; d_call: -; j_call: TRBJ1-1; cdr3_nt: TGTGCCAGCTCACCAGGGGCGGACACTGAAGCTTTCTTT; cdr3_aa: CASSPGADTEAFF
v_call: TRBV5-1; clone_size: -; d_call: -; j_call: TRBJ1-4; cdr3_nt: TGCGCCAGCAGCGATCCGCGGGCAACTAATGAAAAACTGTTTTTT; cdr3_aa: CASSDPRATNEKLFF
v_call: TRBV5-1; clone_size: few; d_call: -; j_call: TRBJ2-3; cdr3_nt: TGCGCCAGCAGATTAAGCAGGGGTGGTACAGATACGCAGTATTTT; cdr3_aa: CASRLSRGGTDTQYF
v_call: TRBV20-1; clone_size: -; d_call: -; j_call: TRBJ2-5; cdr3_nt: TGCAGTGCTAGTGCGGGGTCCCAAGAGACCCAGTACTTC; cdr3_aa: CSASAGSQETQYF
v_call: TRBV7-9; clone_size: -; d_call: -; j_call: TRBJ2-2; cdr3_nt: TGTGCCAGCACCCAGGGTGCGAACACCGGGGAGCTGTTTTTT; cdr3_aa: CASTQGANTGELFF
v_call: TRBV6-2/TRBV6-3; clone_size: -; d_call: TRBD1; j_call: TRBJ2-5; cdr3_nt: TGTGCCAGCAGTTACCACCCGACAGGGGGAAAAGAGACCCAGTACTTC; cdr3_aa: CASSYHPTGGKETQYF
v_call: TRBV7-9; clone_size: few; d_call: TRBD2; j_call: TRBJ2-5; cdr3_nt: TGTGCCAGCAGCCTGGGTAGCGGGAGTGTGGAGACCCAGTACTTC; cdr3_aa: CASSLGSGSVETQYF
v_call: TRBV5-7; clone_size: few; d_call: -; j_call: TRBJ1-2; cdr3_nt: TGTGCCAGCAAGACCGGTCCGACGACAACTACTAACTATGGCTACACCTTC; cdr3_aa: CASKTGPTTTTNYGYTF
v_call: TRBV20-1; clone_size: few; d_call: TRBD1; j_call: TRBJ1-6; cdr3_nt: TGCAGTGCCGTAGATCGGGACAGGGGAATCTCACCCCTCCACTTT; cdr3_aa: CSAVDRDRGISPLHF
v_call: TRBV6-2/TRBV6-3; clone_size: few; d_call: TRBD2; j_call: TRBJ2-1; cdr3_nt: TGTGCCAGCAGCCCTTACTTTACCCCTAGCGGGGGGGAAGAGTACAATGAGCAGTTCTTC; cdr3_aa: CASSPYFTPSGGEEYNEQFF
v_call: TRBV20-1; clone_size: -; d_call: TRBD1; j_call: TRBJ2-7; cdr3_nt: TGCAGTGCTAGGATAGGACAGGGAAGCGAGCAGTACTTC; cdr3_aa: CSARIGQGSEQYF
v_call: TRBV19; clone_size: -; d_call: -; j_call: TRBJ2-2; cdr3_nt: TGTGCCAGTAGTCCACCTCCCCTCGGGGTTGGGGAGCTGTTTTTT; cdr3_aa: CASSPPPLGVGELFF
v_call: TRBV9; clone_size: -; d_call: -; j_call: TRBJ2-3; cdr3_nt: TGTGCCAGCAGCGTAGGACGGTTCAGCACAGATACGCAGTATTTT; cdr3_aa: CASSVGRFSTDTQYF
v_call: TRBV5-1; clone_size: many; d_call: -; j_call: TRBJ2-2; cdr3_nt: TGCGCCAGCAGCCAGAAGAACACCGGGGAGCTGTTTTTT; cdr3_aa: CASSQKNTGELFF
v_call: TRBV20-1; clone_size: -; d_call: -; j_call: TRBJ2-7; cdr3_nt: TGCAGTGCCCCAATTCTGCAGGGGGGGACCTACGAGCAGTACTTC; cdr3_aa: CSAPILQGGTYEQYF
v_call: TRBV18; clone_size: -; d_call: -; j_call: TRBJ2-5; cdr3_nt: TGTGCCAGCTCACCACCTAGCGGAGCCCGGGAGACCCAGTACTTC; cdr3_aa: CASSPPSGARETQYF
v_call: TRBV20-1; clone_size: -; d_call: TRBD2; j_call: TRBJ2-7; cdr3_nt: TGCAGTGCTAGAGACCCCGGGAGGGGTCCGTACGAGCAGTACTTC; cdr3_aa: CSARDPGRGPYEQYF
v_call: TRBV20-1; clone_size: many; d_call: -; j_call: TRBJ2-1; cdr3_nt: TGCACCATGCTACCCTACGGGGGTTCGTACAATGAGCAGTTCTTC; cdr3_aa: CTMLPYGGSYNEQFF
v_call: TRBV18; clone_size: few; d_call: -; j_call: TRBJ2-7; cdr3_nt: TGTGCCAGCTCACCACTCAATACCTACGAGCAGTACTTC; cdr3_aa: CASSPLNTYEQYF
v_call: TRBV15; clone_size: -; d_call: -; j_call: TRBJ2-7; cdr3_nt: TGTGCCACCAGCAGAGAATGGGTGGCTTACGAGCAGTACTTC; cdr3_aa: CATSREWVAYEQYF
v_call: TRBV10-3; clone_size: few; d_call: TRBD2; j_call: TRBJ2-7; cdr3_nt: TGTGCCATCAGTGCCCGCGTGGGGGAGGGCGAGCAGTACTTC; cdr3_aa: CAISARVGEGEQYF
v_call: TRBV6-1; clone_size: -; d_call: -; j_call: TRBJ1-6; cdr3_nt: TGTGCCAGCTCGAGGGCCCCCTCGGGTAATTCACCCCTCCACTTT; cdr3_aa: CASSRAPSGNSPLHF
v_call: TRBV6-5; clone_size: few; d_call: -; j_call: TRBJ1-4; cdr3_nt: TGTGCCAGCAGTTACAGAGGGGGACTTACCTCTGCAACTAATGAAAAACTGTTTTTT; cdr3_aa: CASSYRGGLTSATNEKLFF
v_call: TRBV12-3/TRBV12-4; clone_size: -; d_call: -; j_call: TRBJ1-5; cdr3_nt: TGTGCCAGCAGTGGGCCGGACAGAAAAATTCATAGCAATCAGCCCCAGCATTTT; cdr3_aa: CASSGPDRKIHSNQPQHF
v_call: TRBV5-1; clone_size: few; d_call: -; j_call: TRBJ2-7; cdr3_nt: TGCGCCAGCAGCAGGACCGGGACTGCGAGCTCCTACGAGCAGTACTTC; cdr3_aa: CASSRTGTASSYEQYF
v_call: TRBV27; clone_size: few; d_call: -; j_call: TRBJ2-7; cdr3_nt: TGTGCCAGCAGTTTCGGGTCAAGCTCCTACGAGCAGTACTTC; cdr3_aa: CASSFGSSSYEQYF
v_call: TRBV5-8; clone_size: -; d_call: TRBD2; j_call: TRBJ2-7; cdr3_nt: TGTGCCAGCAGCTTGGCGGATATACTAGCGGGAGCCGAGCAGTACTTC; cdr3_aa: CASSLADILAGAEQYF
v_call: TRBV10-3; clone_size: -; d_call: TRBD1; j_call: TRBJ2-7; cdr3_nt: TGTGCCATCAGTGCGAGGGGGCGCGAGCAGTACTTC; cdr3_aa: CAISARGREQYF
v_call: TRBV27; clone_size: -; d_call: -; j_call: TRBJ2-1; cdr3_nt: TGTGCCAGCAAGGTTTTCGGGGGAAGAGGCGACAATGAGCAGTTCTTC; cdr3_aa: CASKVFGGRGDNEQFF
v_call: TRBV7-2; clone_size: few; d_call: -; j_call: TRBJ1-1; cdr3_nt: TGTGCCAGCAGCTTAGCGCGGCAACATGAAGCTTTCTTT; cdr3_aa: CASSLARQHEAFF
v_call: TRBV10-3; clone_size: -; d_call: -; j_call: TRBJ2-7; cdr3_nt: TGTGCCATCAGTAACATAGCCTCCTACGAGCAGTACTTC; cdr3_aa: CAISNIASYEQYF